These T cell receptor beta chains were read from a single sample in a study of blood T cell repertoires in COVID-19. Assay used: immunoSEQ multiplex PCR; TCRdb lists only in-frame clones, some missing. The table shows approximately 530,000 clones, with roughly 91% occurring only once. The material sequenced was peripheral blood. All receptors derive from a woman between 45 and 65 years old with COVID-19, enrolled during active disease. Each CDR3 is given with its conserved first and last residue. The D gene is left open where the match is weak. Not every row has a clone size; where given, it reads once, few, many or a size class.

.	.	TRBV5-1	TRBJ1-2	CASSGNRVSGYTF	TGCGCCAGCAGCGGAAACAGGGTTAGCGGCTACACCTTC
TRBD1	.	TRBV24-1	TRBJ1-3	CATSGGQGHAGNTIYF	TGTGCCACCAGTGGGGGACAGGGGCATGCTGGAAACACCATATATTTT
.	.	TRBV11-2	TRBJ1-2	CASSDRVYGYTF	TGTGCCAGCAGTGACAGAGTCTATGGCTACACCTTC
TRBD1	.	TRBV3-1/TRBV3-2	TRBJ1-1	CASSSVPAGGGTEAFF	TGTGCCAGCAGCTCAGTACCGGCAGGGGGCGGCACTGAAGCTTTCTTT
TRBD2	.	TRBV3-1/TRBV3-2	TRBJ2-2	CASSLGPLGRGGELFF	TGTGCCAGCAGCCTCGGGCCTCTTGGGAGGGGCGGGGAGCTGTTTTTT
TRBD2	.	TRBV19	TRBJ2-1	CASSISGTSGGPNEQFF	TGTGCCAGTAGTATAAGTGGGACTAGCGGGGGGCCAAATGAGCAGTTCTTC
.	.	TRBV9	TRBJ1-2	CASSASLSVHGYTF	TGTGCCAGCAGCGCCTCGCTTTCGGTCCATGGCTACACCTTC
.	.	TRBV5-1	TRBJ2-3	CASSLSLATDTQYF	TGCGCCAGCAGCTTGAGCCTAGCGACAGATACGCAGTATTTT
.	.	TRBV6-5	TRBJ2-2	CATSWGGNTGELFF	TGTGCCACCTCTTGGGGGGGCAACACCGGGGAGCTGTTTTTT
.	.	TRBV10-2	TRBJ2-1	CASSESTGTYNEQFF	TGCGCCAGCAGTGAGTCAACAGGGACCTACAATGAGCAGTTCTTC
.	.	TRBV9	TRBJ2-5	CASSPRGWSETQYF	TGTGCCAGCAGCCCCAGGGGTTGGTCAGAGACCCAGTACTTC
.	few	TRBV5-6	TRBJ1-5	CASRVWGEPQHF	TGTGCCAGCAGAGTTTGGGGGGAGCCCCAGCATTTT
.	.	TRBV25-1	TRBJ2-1	CASSEYHNEQFF	TGTGCCAGCAGTGAATATCATAATGAGCAGTTCTTC
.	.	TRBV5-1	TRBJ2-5	CASSLDRSQETQYF	TGCGCCAGCAGCTTGGACAGGTCCCAAGAGACCCAGTACTTC
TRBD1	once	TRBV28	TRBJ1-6	CASFSFYRGGSPLHF	TGTGCCAGCTTTTCTTTTTACAGGGGAGGTTCACCCCTCCACTTT
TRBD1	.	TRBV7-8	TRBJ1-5	CASSSQGARQPQHF	TGTGCCAGCAGCTCCCAGGGGGCCCGACAGCCCCAGCATTTT
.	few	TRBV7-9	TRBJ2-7	CASSLSYEQYF	TGTGCCAGCAGCTTGAGCTACGAGCAGTACTTC
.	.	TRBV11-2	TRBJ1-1	CASSLDMGGTEAFF	TGTGCCAGCAGCTTAGATATGGGGGGAACTGAAGCTTTCTTT
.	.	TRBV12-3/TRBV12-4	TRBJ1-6	CASSFDSNSPLHF	TGTGCCAGCAGTTTCGACAGCAATTCACCCCTCCACTTT
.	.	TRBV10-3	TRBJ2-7	CAATREHAVYEQYF	TGTGCCGCCACGAGGGAGCACGCAGTCTACGAGCAGTACTTC
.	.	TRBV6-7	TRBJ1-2	CASSYSISVAIRVYTF	TGTGCCAGCAGTTACTCGATATCGGTCGCAATTAGAGTTTACACCTTC
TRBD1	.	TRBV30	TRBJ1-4	CAWGTARGNEKLFF	TGTGCCTGGGGGACAGCGCGGGGTAATGAAAAACTGTTTTTT
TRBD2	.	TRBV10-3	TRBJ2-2	CAISEAGGTGELFF	TGTGCCATCAGTGAGGCGGGGGGAACCGGGGAGCTGTTTTTT
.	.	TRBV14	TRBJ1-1	CASSLEGRAFF	TGTGCCAGCAGCCTTGAGGGTAGAGCTTTCTTT
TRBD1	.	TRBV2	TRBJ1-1	CASRLLPQQGEAFF	TGTGCCAGCAGGCTACTTCCTCAACAGGGGGAAGCTTTCTTT
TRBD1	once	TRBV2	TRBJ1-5	CASSGDRSSNQPQHF	TGTGCCAGCAGTGGGGACAGGTCGAGCAATCAGCCCCAGCATTTT
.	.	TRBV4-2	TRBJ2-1	CASSQEPRGYNEQFF	TGTGCCAGCAGCCAAGAACCGCGGGGCTATAATGAGCAGTTCTTC
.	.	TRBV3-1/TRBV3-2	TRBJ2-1	CASSQHWLTNGVSYNEQFF	TGTGCCAGCAGCCAACATTGGCTCACGAATGGAGTCTCCTACAATGAGCAGTTCTTC
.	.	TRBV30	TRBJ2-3	CAWSGPDTQYF	TGTGCCTGGAGTGGGCCAGATACGCAGTATTTT
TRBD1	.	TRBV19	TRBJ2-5	CASSTTGEVETQYF	TGTGCCAGTAGCACGACAGGGGAGGTGGAGACCCAGTACTTC
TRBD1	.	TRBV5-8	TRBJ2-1	CASSSGTDYNEQFF	TGTGCCAGCAGTTCCGGGACAGACTACAATGAGCAGTTCTTC
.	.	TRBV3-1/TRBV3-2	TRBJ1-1	CASSQGSRGTEAFF	TGTGCCAGCAGCCAAGGGAGTCGAGGGACTGAAGCTTTCTTT
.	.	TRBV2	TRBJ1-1	CASGAGVNTEAFF	TGTGCCAGCGGGGCGGGGGTGAACACTGAAGCTTTCTTT
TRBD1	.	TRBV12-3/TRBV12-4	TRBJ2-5	CASSDRGRKTQYF	TGTGCCAGCAGTGACAGGGGGCGAAAGACCCAGTACTTC
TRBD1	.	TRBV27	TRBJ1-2	CASSLAGGHGYTF	TGTGCCAGCAGTCTGGCAGGGGGCCATGGCTACACCTTC
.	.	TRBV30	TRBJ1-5	CAWSVRGSNQPQHF	TGTGCCTGGAGTGTGAGGGGGAGCAATCAGCCCCAGCATTTT
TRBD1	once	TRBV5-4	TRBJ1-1	CASTAGGRNTEAFF	TGTGCCAGCACCGCAGGGGGAAGGAACACTGAAGCTTTCTTT
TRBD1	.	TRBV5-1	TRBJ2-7	CASSLIGGTGLYEQYF	TGTGCCAGCAGCCTCATCGGGGGGACAGGGCTTTACGAGCAGTACTTC
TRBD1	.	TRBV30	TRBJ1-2	CASLVQGVHGYTF	TGTGCTAGTTTAGTCCAGGGGGTTCATGGCTACACCTTC
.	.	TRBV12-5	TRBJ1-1	CASGSRKGTEAFF	TGTGCTAGTGGTTCTAGAAAGGGGACTGAAGCTTTCTTT
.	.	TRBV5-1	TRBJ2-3	CASSRGEANADTQYF	TGCGCCAGCAGTAGAGGAGAGGCGAATGCAGATACGCAGTATTTT
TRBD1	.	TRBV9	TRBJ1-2	CASSVQTGGDFGGYTF	TGTGCCAGCAGCGTACAGACAGGGGGAGATTTTGGTGGCTACACCTTC
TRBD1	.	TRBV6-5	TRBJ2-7	CASSPRQGLGEQYF	TGTGCCAGCAGTCCCCGACAGGGGTTGGGCGAGCAGTACTTC
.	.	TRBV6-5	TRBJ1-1	CASSSPGGNTEAFF	TGTGCCAGCAGTAGTCCGGGGGGGAACACTGAAGCTTTCTTT
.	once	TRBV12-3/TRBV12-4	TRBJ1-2	CASRIQESYGYTF	TGTGCCAGCAGGATACAGGAAAGTTATGGCTACACCTTC
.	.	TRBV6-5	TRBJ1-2	CASSYSSGDGYTF	TGTGCCAGCAGTTATTCCTCGGGAGATGGCTACACCTTC
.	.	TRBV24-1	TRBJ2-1	CATSDFTGGDEQFF	TGTGCCACCAGTGATTTTACGGGGGGCGATGAGCAGTTCTTC